The 30 T cell receptor beta chains reported below all come from one sample, sequenced in a study of cytomegalovirus exposure and HLA in healthy donors. In the PCR, 60 Vbeta and 13 Jbeta primers were used. Clones were sequenced by immunoSEQ multiplex PCR, and TCRdb holds only the in-frame ones, with some missing. The sample holds 200,000 or so clones, about four fifths seen once. The sequenced sample consisted of PBMCs. These receptors came from a woman in her twenties or thirties in good health and CMV-seropositive.

This clone was counted a few times. The V gene is TRBV2, the J gene TRBJ2-7, with D possibly matching TRBD1 (6 bases). This CDR3 has 13 amino acids. CDR1 and CDR2 from the germline V gene are SNHLY and FYNNEI. Between the trimmed V and J ends, which lost 8 bases and 2 bases, there was a span of 13 bases. CDR3 loop: CASESQGTYEQYF. The CDR3 coding sequence is TGTGCCAGCGAGTCGCAGGGGACCTACGAGCAGTACTTC. The full variable domain, its missing parts supplied by reference TRBV2 and TRBJ2-7, is EPEVTQTPSHQVTQMGQEVILRCVPISNHLYFYWYRQILGQKVEFLVSFYNNEISEKSEIFDDQFSVERPDGSNFTLKIRSTKLEDSAMYFCASESQGTYEQYFGPGTRLTVT.

The chain employs TRBV11-1 and TRBJ1-1; weak D call: TRBD1 (6 bases). Germline assignment: CDR1 SGHAT and CDR2 FQDESV (reference sequence). CDR3 length: 14 residues. Between the trimmed V and J ends, which lost 5 bases and 4 bases, there was a span of 14 bases. The chain's CDR3 is CASSPTQGPTEAFF. DNA for the CDR3: TGTGCCAGCAGCCCTACACAGGGACCCACTGAAGCTTTCTTT.

The V and J genes are TRBV7-9 and TRBJ2-1; TRBD1 might be the D (7 bases). V was shortened by 6 bases and J by 5 bases, with 17 bases between the two germline ends. The CDR3 is 15 residues long. Germline V CDR1 and CDR2: SEHNR, FQNEAQ (reference sequence). CDR3 region: CASRPPRGRNNEQFF. As DNA, the CDR3 is TGTGCCAGCAGACCACCCAGGGGGAGGAACAATGAGCAGTTCTTC. Using reference TRBV7-9 and TRBJ2-1 for the parts outside the CDR3, the full variable domain is DTGVSQNPRHKITKRGQNVTFRCDPISEHNRLYWYRQTLGQGPEFLTYFQNEAQLEKSRLLSDRFSAERPKGSFSTLEIQRTEQGDSAMYLCASRPPRGRNNEQFFGPGTRLTVL.

In its sample, this clone was seen many times. The V gene is TRBV6-1, the J gene TRBJ2-7, with 12 nucleotides matching TRBD1. With 4 bases clipped from V and 6 bases from J, the junction kept 10 bases outside the gene matches. Per germline, CDR1 MNHNS and CDR2 SASEGT. The CDR3 sequence is 16 residues long. CDR3 loop: CASSGRTGQGAGEQYF. CDR3 sequence (DNA): TGTGCCAGCAGTGGAAGAACGGGACAGGGGGCTGGCGAGCAGTACTTC.

The rearrangement joins TRBV11-2 to TRBJ1-3; D is perhaps TRBD1 (6 bases). The CDR3 runs 15 residues. Germline V gene data show CDR1 as SGHAT and CDR2 as FQNNGV. V lost 4 bases to trimming and J lost 3 bases, with 13 bases between them. The CDR3 DNA is TGTGCCAGCAGCTCCCGGACAGTTCGTGGAAACACCATATATTTT. Translation: CASSSRTVRGNTIYF. Filled out from reference TRBV11-2 and TRBJ1-3, the complete variable domain reads EAGVAQSPRYKIIEKRQSVAFWCNPISGHATLYWYQQILGQGPKLLIQFQNNGVVDDSQLPKDRFSAERLKGVDSTLKIQPAKLEDSAVYLCASSSRTVRGNTIYFGEGSWLTVV.

V is TRBV6-1 and J is TRBJ1-1; weak D call: TRBD1 (5 bases). In germline, CDR1 is MNHNS, CDR2 SASEGT. Trimming took 4 bases from V and 0 from J, leaving 9 bases between them. The CDR3 consists of 14 residues. CDR3 in DNA: TGTGCCAGCAGTGTAGGCAGGGTGAACACTGAAGCTTTCTTT. This translates into CASSVGRVNTEAFF.

The CDR3 bases are TGTGCCAGCTCACCAGACGGGTTGGTCATGAACACTGAAGCTTTCTTT. Translating it yields CASSPDGLVMNTEAFF. V usage is TRBV18 and J usage is TRBJ1-1; D is undetermined. CDR1 KGHSH and CDR2 LQKENI come from the germline V gene. The V end was cut by 2 bases, the J end by 0 bases, with 13 bases between. CDR3 length: 16 amino acids.

The table lists this clone with a few counts. The V gene is TRBV6-4, the J gene TRBJ1-1, with 8 bases identical to TRBD1. V lost 6 bases, J lost 5 bases, and 8 bases stayed unmatched. This CDR3 is 14 amino acids long. The germline gives CDR1 MRHNA, CDR2 SNTAGT. In DNA form, the CDR3 reads TGTGCCAGCAGGGACAGGGTCGGGAGTACTGAAGCTTTCTTT. Protein: CASRDRVGSTEAFF.

V gene TRBV5-1 combines with J gene TRBJ2-3; 8 positions agree with TRBD2. Germline assignment: CDR1 SGHRS and CDR2 YFSETQ. CDR3 length: 17 amino acids. Trimming at V came to 4 bases and at J to 2 bases, leaving 12 bases not matched to a gene. This CDR3 is CASSREGFRSPTDTQYF. Written as DNA, the CDR3 is TGCGCCAGCAGCCGGGAGGGGTTCCGTAGCCCCACAGATACGCAGTATTTT.

The J gene is TRBJ2-2, the V gene TRBV10-2; D is ambiguous. V lost 7 bases to trimming and J lost 3 bases, with 9 bases between them. The CDR3 covers 13 residues. In germline, CDR1 is WSHSY, CDR2 SAAADI. Here the CDR3 DNA reads TGCGCCAGCACCCCTCACTACACCGGGGAGCTGTTTTTT. Translation: CASTPHYTGELFF.

This clone was detected only a few times. The V and J genes are TRBV2 and TRBJ1-2; TRBD1 is a possible D gene (5 bases). The V end lost 10 bases, the J end lost 5 bases, and 11 bases lay between the germline ends. In germline, CDR1 is SNHLY, CDR2 FYNNEI. The CDR3 totals 11 residues. The CDR3 loop is CANLEGYGYTF. The CDR3, as DNA: TGTGCCAACCTGGAGGGGTATGGCTACACCTTC.

V usage is TRBV5-1 and J usage is TRBJ1-5, with D perhaps TRBD1 (6 bases). Germline V CDR1 and CDR2: SGHRS, YFSETQ. The CDR3 covers 13 residues. Trimming removed 2 bases from V and 5 bases from J, with 8 bases in between. CDR3 sequence: CASSLGGDQPQHF. The CDR3 coding sequence is TGCGCCAGCAGCTTAGGGGGGGATCAGCCCCAGCATTTT.

In this sample, this clone turned up a few times. Additional DNA sequences in this sample encode the identical CDR3. The CDR3 bases are TGTGCCAGCAGCTTAGACGGGGGGAACACTGAAGCTTTCTTT. Residues: CASSLDGGNTEAFF. This chain links TRBV7-2 with TRBJ1-1; D might be TRBD1 (5 bases). Trimming removed 1 base at V and 1 base at J, with 7 bases between. Looked up from germline, CDR1 is SGHTA and CDR2 is FQGNSA. The CDR3 has 14 amino acids.

V gene TRBV7-8 combines with J gene TRBJ1-5; D gene unclear. Germline V gene lookup returns CDR1 SGHVS and CDR2 FQNEAQ. Trimming cost V 1 base and J 0 bases, with 7 bases left between them. The CDR3 has 15 residues. CDR3 loop: CASSLEHNSNQPQHF. The CDR3 nucleotides are TGTGCCAGCAGCTTAGAGCATAATAGCAATCAGCCCCAGCATTTT.

The gene calls are TRBV15 and TRBJ1-5; D might be TRBD1 (5 bases). With 1 base removed from V and 0 bases from J, the gap between germline ends came to 7 bases. The CDR3 length is 15 residues. Looked up from germline, CDR1 is LNHNV and CDR2 is YYDKDF (reference sequence). The CDR3 is CATSRGQGSNQPQHF. The CDR3 nucleotides read TGTGCCACCAGCAGAGGTCAGGGTAGCAATCAGCCCCAGCATTTT.

V is TRBV4-1 and J is TRBJ1-3; D uncertain. In germline, CDR1 is MGHRA, CDR2 YSYEKL. V gave up 2 bases and J gave up 0 bases, with 5 bases separating them. The CDR3 loop spans 14 amino acids. CDR3 sequence reads: CASSQTDSGNTIYF. CDR3 coding DNA: TGCGCCAGCAGCCAAACAGACTCTGGAAACACCATATATTTT.

V gene TRBV9 combines with J gene TRBJ1-1, with 9 bases identical to TRBD1. Germline V gives CDR1 SGDLS, CDR2 YYNGEE. V was pared by 4 bases and J by 1 base, with 8 bases of the junction left unmatched. The CDR3 contains 16 residues. DNA of the CDR3: TGTGCCAGCAGCATCGGACAGGGGCAGGGGAACACTGAAGCTTTCTTT. It codes for CASSIGQGQGNTEAFF.

This clone was picked up one time. CDR3 DNA sequence: TGTGCCAGCAACCGATATGGGGGGAGCTACACCTTC. This translates into CASNRYGGSYTF. The chain employs TRBV5-6 and TRBJ1-2; the D gene is possibly TRBD1 (5 bases). This CDR3 spans 12 amino acids. V lost 6 bases and J lost 9, with 15 bases in between. CDR1 and CDR2 (germline): SGHDT, YYEEEE.

This rearrangement joins TRBV4-2 to TRBJ1-4, with a tentative D call TRBD1 (5 bases). V dropped 4 bases and J dropped 3 bases, with 12 bases sitting between them. Per germline, CDR1 LGHNA and CDR2 YNFKEQ. The CDR3 runs 15 residues. This chain's CDR3 is CASSPEGAANEKLFF. The CDR3 DNA sequence: TGTGCCAGCAGCCCGGAAGGGGCAGCTAATGAAAAACTGTTTTTT.

The chain combines TRBV5-6 with TRBJ2-7; D may be TRBD2 (5 bases). The germline V gene encodes CDR1 SGHDT and CDR2 YYEEEE. Trimming stripped 0 bases from V and 7 bases from J, with 17 bases between. CDR3 size: 15 residues. For the CDR3, the DNA is TGTGCCAGCAGCTTGGCACCTCATCGAGGGCGAGAGCAGTACTTC. Its protein is CASSLAPHRGREQYF.

DNA for the CDR3: TGTGCCAGCAGCTTTAGACAGAAAGAGACCCAGTACTTC. Residues: CASSFRQKETQYF. The J gene is TRBJ2-5, the V gene TRBV7-9; D is perhaps TRBD1 (5 bases). Trimming stripped 3 bases from V and 3 bases from J, with 8 bases between. CDR3 length equals 13 residues. Germline V gene sequence: CDR1 SEHNR, CDR2 FQNEAQ (reference sequence).

The chain joins TRBV28 to TRBJ1-1; 8 nucleotides align to TRBD1. V lost 6 bases and J lost 6; bases outside the gene matches: 9. Germline CDR1 is MDHEN and CDR2 is SYDVKM. The CDR3 runs to 14 residues. The CDR3 DNA follows: TGTGCCAGCAGAACCCGGACAGGGAAATCTGAAGCTTTCTTT. Translated: CASRTRTGKSEAFF.

The V call is TRBV27, the J call TRBJ1-4, with 10 bases aligning to TRBD1. Germline CDR1 MNHEY, CDR2 SMNVEV (reference sequence). Unmatched junction bases numbered 8, after V lost 6 bases and J lost 7 bases. This CDR3 spans 15 amino acids. Here the CDR3 DNA reads TGTGCCAGCAGCCGACAGGGGGCGTCGCGTGAAAAACTGTTTTTT. It yields the protein CASSRQGASREKLFF.

The rearrangement links TRBV13 to TRBJ2-1; the match to TRBD2 covers 11 bases. CDR3 length equals 16 residues. Germline V gene sequence: CDR1 PRHDT, CDR2 FYEKMQ (reference sequence). With 5 bases clipped from V and 5 bases from J, the junction kept 8 bases outside the gene matches. CDR3 in DNA: TGTGCCAGCAGCCCCCGACTAGCGGGAACTAACAATGAGCAGTTCTTC. Its translation is CASSPRLAGTNNEQFF.

This chain joins TRBV6-6 and TRBJ2-5; no reliable D call. Trimming took off 2 bases at V and 5 bases at J, with 9 bases between the two ends. In germline, CDR1 is MNHNY, CDR2 SVGAGI (reference sequence). The CDR3 spans 13 residues. The CDR3: CASSYASPETQYF. As DNA, the CDR3 is TGTGCCAGCAGTTACGCGTCCCCGGAGACCCAGTACTTC.

This chain uses TRBV6-1 with TRBJ2-7, with 8 positions matching TRBD1. There are 15 residues in the CDR3. Germline values: CDR1 MNHNS, CDR2 SASEGT. The V segment lost 4 bases and the J segment 4 bases; nucleotides outside the gene matches: 9. The chain's CDR3 is CASSARDRMTYEQYF. The CDR3 region has the DNA TGTGCCAGCAGTGCCCGGGACAGGATGACTTACGAGCAGTACTTC.

Concerning this clone: Distinct nucleotide sequences in the sample also encode this CDR3. The chain joins TRBV6-5 to TRBJ1-5, with unresolved D. The germline CDR1 and CDR2 sequences are MNHEY and SVGAGI. V shed 0 bases and J shed 6 bases, with 9 bases lying between them. The CDR3 contains 14 residues. DNA for the CDR3: TGTGCCAGCAGTTACTCGGAGGGCAGTCAGCCCCAGCATTTT. As protein: CASSYSEGSQPQHF.

The chain combines TRBV6-1 with TRBJ1-6; D is unresolved. This CDR3 comprises 15 residues. The germline V gene encodes CDR1 MNHNS and CDR2 SASEGT. V lost 6 bases and J 8 bases, leaving 17 bases between the germline ends. The CDR3 DNA reads TGTGCCAGCAGAGCAACGGTCCGCCAAGATTCACCCCTCCACTTT. Its protein product is CASRATVRQDSPLHF.

This clone occurred once. The chain joins TRBV25-1 to TRBJ1-2, with 9 bases identical to TRBD1. The length of the CDR3 is 14 residues. Germline CDR1 MGHDK, CDR2 SYGVNS. Losses at the gene ends were 8 bases for V and 5 bases for J; bases not matched to a gene: 9. CDR3 coding DNA: TGTGCCAGCTCCGGGACAGGGCCATTGTATGGCTACACCTTC. This codes for CASSGTGPLYGYTF.

This clone was detected only a few times. The J gene is TRBJ2-1, the V gene TRBV7-6; 10 bases agree with TRBD1. Germline-derived CDR1 and CDR2 are SGHVS and FNYEAQ. The J segment lost 8 bases and the V segment lost 3 bases, leaving 10 bases of the junction unmatched. This CDR3 has 16 amino acids. CDR3 DNA: TGTGCCAGCAGCTTTGGCCCGCGGGACAGGGGACATGAGCAGTTCTTC. As protein: CASSFGPRDRGHEQFF.